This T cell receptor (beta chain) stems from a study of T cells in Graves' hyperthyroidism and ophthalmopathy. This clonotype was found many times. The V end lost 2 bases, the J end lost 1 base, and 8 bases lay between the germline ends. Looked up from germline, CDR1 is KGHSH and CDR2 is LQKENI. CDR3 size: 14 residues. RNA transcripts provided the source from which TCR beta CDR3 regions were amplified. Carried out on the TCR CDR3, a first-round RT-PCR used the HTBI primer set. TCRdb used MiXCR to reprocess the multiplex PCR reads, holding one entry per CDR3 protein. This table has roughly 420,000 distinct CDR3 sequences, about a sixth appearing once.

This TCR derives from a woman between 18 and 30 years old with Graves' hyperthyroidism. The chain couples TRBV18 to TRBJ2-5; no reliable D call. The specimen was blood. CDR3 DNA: TGTGCCAGCTCACCATATACCCCCCAAGAGACCCAGTACTTC. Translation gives CASSPYTPQETQYF.